This T cell receptor beta chain appears in the sequencing data of a study of T cell clones after liver transplantation. Turning to the study itself: A pre-transplant mixed lymphocyte reaction with TCRbeta sequencing defined graft-donor-reactive clones followed in post-transplant blood.

TCRdb's copy holds only in-frame clones and misses some; the assay was immunoSEQ multiplex PCR. This sample carries around 110,000 clones, about nine tenths of them seen once, and the ten largest clones take roughly 0.8%. This receptor was taken from a human patient who received a liver transplant. Part of the T cells may come from the graft donor. The specimen was CD4+ T cells from blood, collected 12 months after liver transplant.

Here the CDR3 reads CASSYWAGTSLPEQYF. The CDR3 DNA reads as TGTGCCAGCAGTTACTGGGCCGGGACTAGCTTGCCCGAGCAGTACTTC. The genes are TRBV6-5 and TRBJ2-7, with 9 bases lining up with TRBD2. In germline, CDR1 is MNHEY, CDR2 SVGAGI. The ends lost 1 base at V and 6 bases at J; junction bases unmatched: 10. This CDR3 is 16 amino acids long.